The 22 T cell receptor beta chains below all came from one sample that was sequenced in a study of metastatic and nonmetastatic thyroid tumors. Not a single patient had been given any form of treatment at any point before undergoing thyroid surgery. With MiXCR, TCRdb called clones anew from the PCR reads. The sample holds 50,000 or so clones; under 30% are singletons and the top ten take roughly 3%. The material sequenced was blood. These TCRs come from a male donor with papillary thyroid cancer or a benign thyroid nodule (not recorded which). Some clones in this sample may be carry-over from other donors' samples.

CDR3 sequence reads: CASSQAVTQPQHF. CDR3 coding DNA: TGCGCCAGCAGCCAAGCAGTGACTCAGCCCCAGCATTTT. This chain links TRBV4-1 with TRBJ1-5, with no clear D. Looked up from germline, CDR1 is MGHRA and CDR2 is YSYEKL. V lost 1 base and J 6 bases, leaving 7 bases between the germline ends. The CDR3 runs 13 residues.

This clone was seen at least ten times. The chain employs TRBV20-1 and TRBJ1-1; D is perhaps TRBD1 (5 bases). CDR1 is DFQATT, CDR2 SNEGSKA, per germline (reference sequence). The CDR3 spans 13 residues. V gave up 4 bases and J gave up 10 bases, with 19 bases separating them. CDR3 region: CSATGTSVVGAFF. Here the CDR3 DNA reads TGCAGTGCTACCGGGACCTCTGTTGTCGGAGCTTTCTTT.

Ten or more counts support this clone. In nucleotides, the CDR3 is TGCAGTGCTGTGGGACAGGGGGGGCTCGGGGCCCAGCCCCAGCATTTT. As protein: CSAVGQGGLGAQPQHF. The V and J genes are TRBV20-1 and TRBJ1-5; the match to TRBD1 covers 11 bases. Germline values: CDR1 DFQATT, CDR2 SNEGSKA (reference sequence). The CDR3 loop spans 16 amino acids. The V gene end was trimmed by 5 bases and the J gene end by 7 bases; junction bases not matched to a gene: 13.

This clone was seen more than once but under ten times. V and J are TRBV12-3 or TRBV12-4 and TRBJ2-7, with 9 bases aligning to TRBD1. After removal of 5 bases from V and 3 bases from J, the junction contained 17 bases not matched to a gene. The CDR3 length is 18 residues. DNA for the CDR3: TGTGCCAGCAGTCCTCTACAGGGGGCCTTCCCGGGATACTACGAGCAGTACTTC. Translating gives CASSPLQGAFPGYYEQYF.

This clone was counted many times. This may be a read error, as it is one base from a much larger clone. This sequence joins TRBV7-3 and TRBJ2-2; TRBD2 matches 12 bases. Germline lookup yields CDR1 SGHTA and CDR2 FQGTGA. CDR3 length equals 16 residues. The CDR3 sequence is CAGSSGLAGWTGELFF. In DNA form, the CDR3 reads TGTGCCGGCAGCTCCGGACTAGCGGGGTGGACCGGGGAGCTGTTTTTT.

This clone was observed a few times. J is TRBJ2-1 and V is TRBV27; TRBD2 agrees at 10 bases. CDR3 size: 15 residues. V was pared by 5 bases and J by 8 bases, with 9 bases of the junction left unmatched. Per germline, CDR1 MNHEY and CDR2 SMNVEV (reference sequence). The CDR3 DNA is TGTGCCAGCAGTCCGCAAGCGGGAGGGCTTCATGAGCAGTTCTTC. It translates to CASSPQAGGLHEQFF.

This clone was found many times. V gene TRBV7-2 combines with J gene TRBJ2-7; a weak D match, TRBD2 (6 bases). Trimming removed 4 bases at V and 7 bases at J, with 17 bases between. Germline values: CDR1 SGHTA, CDR2 FQGNSA. The length of the CDR3 is 14 residues. The CDR3 spells CASSWGEVVREQYF. The CDR3 DNA follows: TGTGCCAGCAGCTGGGGGGAGGTGGTGAGGGAGCAGTACTTC.

For the CDR3, the DNA is TGTGCCAGCAGCCCCCAAGGGACTAGCGCTGTGGCCAACGTCCTGACTTTC. Its protein is CASSPQGTSAVANVLTF. The J gene is TRBJ2-6, the V gene TRBV7-3; 10 bases agree with TRBD2. In germline, CDR1 is SGHTA, CDR2 FQGTGA. CDR3 size: 17 residues. V trimming: 5 bases; J trimming: 6 bases; junction bases outside the gene matches: 10.

This clone was counted many times. The chain links TRBV9 to TRBJ2-1, with D possibly being TRBD2 (5 bases). CDR1 and CDR2 (germline): SGDLS, YYNGEE. CDR3 length equals 13 residues. Trimming stripped 4 bases from V and 5 bases from J, with 10 bases between. In DNA form, the CDR3 reads TGTGCCAGCAGCAATAGCGTTAACAATGAGCAGTTCTTC. This codes for CASSNSVNNEQFF.

This clone was counted many times. This chain uses TRBV5-1 with TRBJ2-5, with TRBD1 matching over 12 bases. This CDR3 contains 15 residues. In germline, CDR1 is SGHRS, CDR2 YFSETQ. Trimming removed 5 bases from V and 4 bases from J; junction bases left unmatched: 6. The chain's CDR3 is CASRGQGAARETQYF. The CDR3 DNA reads TGCGCCAGCAGGGGACAGGGGGCAGCTAGAGAGACCCAGTACTTC. The full variable domain, in which reference TRBV5-1 and TRBJ2-5 provide the parts outside the CDR3, is KAGVTQTPRYLIKTRGQQVTLSCSPISGHRSVSWYQQTPGQGLQFLFEYFSETQRNKGNFPGRFSGRQFSNSRSEMNVSTLELGDSALYLCASRGQGAARETQYFGPGTRLLVL.

J is TRBJ2-1 and V is TRBV11-1, with a possible D match to TRBD1 (5 bases). Germline CDR1 and CDR2: SGHAT and FQDESV (reference sequence). The CDR3 has 15 amino acids. Trimming removed 5 bases at V and 4 bases at J, with 15 bases between. The CDR3 nucleotides read TGTGCCAGCAGCCCCAAAGGGGCCCCATACAATGAGCAGTTCTTC. This translates into CASSPKGAPYNEQFF.

The sample holds many counts of this clone. V gene TRBV2 combines with J gene TRBJ2-1; possible D gene TRBD1, 5 bases. With 5 bases removed from V and 3 bases from J, the gap between germline ends came to 8 bases. The germline V gene encodes CDR1 SNHLY and CDR2 FYNNEI. The CDR3 has 13 amino acids. The CDR3, as DNA: TGTGCCAGCAGTCAGGGTAACTACAATGAGCAGTTCTTC. Amino acids: CASSQGNYNEQFF.

This clone occurred a few times. The chain combines TRBV2 with TRBJ2-7; weak D call: TRBD1 (5 bases). Trimming shortened V by 7 bases and J by 6 bases, and 16 bases separated the two germline ends. This CDR3 spans 13 amino acids. Germline CDR1 reads SNHLY; CDR2 reads FYNNEI. The CDR3 DNA sequence: TGTGCCAGCACATTCAGGGATCTCGGCGAGCAGTACTTC. Encoded protein: CASTFRDLGEQYF. The whole variable domain, filled in from reference TRBV2 and TRBJ2-7, reads EPEVTQTPSHQVTQMGQEVILRCVPISNHLYFYWYRQILGQKVEFLVSFYNNEISEKSEIFDDQFSVERPDGSNFTLKIRSTKLEDSAMYFCASTFRDLGEQYFGPGTRLTVT.

V is TRBV5-1 and J is TRBJ1-2; a weak D match, TRBD1 (6 bases). Germline V gives CDR1 SGHRS, CDR2 YFSETQ. V was cut by 0 bases and J by 4 bases, with 13 bases left in between. This CDR3 has 15 residues. The CDR3 loop is CASSLGGGPGYGYTF. The CDR3 DNA reads as TGCGCCAGCAGCTTGGGGGGGGGCCCAGGCTATGGCTACACCTTC.

In its sample, this clone was seen many times. The gene calls are TRBV5-1 and TRBJ2-1; TRBD2 matches 13 bases. The CDR3 has 14 residues. V was pared by 6 bases and J by 9 bases, with 6 bases of the junction left unmatched. CDR1 is SGHRS, CDR2 YFSETQ, per germline. CDR3 amino acids: CASTRTSGSGEQFF. In DNA, the CDR3 is TGCGCCAGCACCCGGACTAGCGGGAGTGGTGAGCAGTTCTTC. Supplemented by reference TRBV5-1 and TRBJ2-1, the full variable domain reads KAGVTQTPRYLIKTRGQQVTLSCSPISGHRSVSWYQQTPGQGLQFLFEYFSETQRNKGNFPGRFSGRQFSNSRSEMNVSTLELGDSALYLCASTRTSGSGEQFFGPGTRLTVL.

The chain is built from TRBV30 and TRBJ1-3; possibly TRBD1 for D (5 bases). The CDR3 extends over 17 amino acids. V dropped 2 bases and J dropped 1 base, with 18 bases sitting between them. CDR1 and CDR2 from the germline V gene are GTSNPN and SVGIG (reference sequence). The CDR3 is CAWSKRGAGNSGNTIYF. In nucleotides, the CDR3 is TGTGCCTGGAGTAAGAGGGGAGCAGGAAATTCTGGAAACACCATATATTTT.

This clone was recorded at least ten times. The chain is built from TRBV11-1 and TRBJ1-2; 10 bases align to TRBD1. CDR3 length: 16 residues. Germline V gene lookup returns CDR1 SGHAT and CDR2 FQDESV (reference sequence). After removal of 5 bases from V and 3 bases from J, the junction contained 9 bases not matched to a gene. The CDR3 DNA reads TGTGCCAGCAGCGGAGACAGGGGGCCAGTAGACTATGGCTACACCTTC. This translates into CASSGDRGPVDYGYTF.

This clone was counted at least ten times. V is TRBV7-9 and J is TRBJ1-1, with unresolved D. V was cut by 2 bases and J by 8 bases, with 15 bases left in between. Germline lookup yields CDR1 SEHNR and CDR2 FQNEAQ (reference sequence). This CDR3 contains 14 residues. The CDR3 is CASSLSGSWGEAFF. CDR3 coding DNA: TGTGCCAGCAGCTTATCGGGCTCTTGGGGAGAAGCTTTCTTT.

The chain combines TRBV28 with TRBJ1-3; D uncertain. V gave up 8 bases and J gave up 4 bases, with 12 bases separating them. The germline gives CDR1 MDHEN, CDR2 SYDVKM. The CDR3 has 13 amino acids. The CDR3 DNA is TGTGCCAGCTTGCTGGGCAGAGGAAACACCATATATTTT. It specifies CASLLGRGNTIYF.

The chain couples TRBV5-6 to TRBJ2-2, with D possibly matching TRBD1 (6 bases). The germline V gene encodes CDR1 SGHDT and CDR2 YYEEEE. This CDR3 is 15 amino acids long. V was trimmed by 5 bases and J by 5 bases, leaving 16 bases between them. The CDR3 nucleotides are TGTGCCAGCAGGTTCGGGGCAGGGGAGACCGGGGAGCTGTTTTTT. Protein sequence: CASRFGAGETGELFF.

The chain has TRBV6-2 or TRBV6-3 and TRBJ2-3, with 8 bases aligning to TRBD2. This CDR3 is built from 12 residues. Trimming took 6 bases from V and 5 from J; bases not matched to a gene: 1. Germline V gene lookup returns CDR1 MNHEY and CDR2 SVGEGT. As DNA, the CDR3 is TGTGCCAGCAGCCTAGCGGGAGATACGCAGTATTTT. It yields the protein CASSLAGDTQYF.

This clone appeared many times. V is TRBV4-1 and J is TRBJ1-5; no firm D call. CDR1 and CDR2 from the germline V gene are MGHRA and YSYEKL. CDR3 length equals 15 residues. V lost 2 bases to trimming and J lost 0 bases, with 8 bases between them. The CDR3 spells CASSQQVSSNQPQHF. Written as DNA, the CDR3 is TGCGCCAGCAGCCAACAAGTCTCTAGCAATCAGCCCCAGCATTTT.